This T cell receptor (beta chain) was documented in a study of cytomegalovirus exposure and HLA in healthy donors (dated by TCRdb to about 2017). Broadly, across the study: An earlier analysis of about 560 of the donors reported about 300 Gb of sequence data and 117 million unique TCR beta sequences obtained from 150 million to 200 million T cells. A later analysis re-analyzed previously published TCR beta repertoires from roughly 630 donors and added high-resolution HLA genotyping to study TCR occurrence patterns. The study aimed to test whether cataloging public T cell receptors could reveal signatures of past pathogen exposure. Approximately 310 gigabases of sequencing data and 70 million to 100 million unique TCR sequences made up an early release that covered fewer than 650 HLA-typed donors. Alongside the repertoire data, information on donor age, sex, ethnicity and CMV serostatus was compiled. In the later analysis, no new phenotypic data were used to find candidate immune exposures; instead, reliance was placed on TCR beta sequences and their occurrence across donors. Every repertoire in the discovery cohort had been generated on one and the same sequencing platform. The number of typed donors differed by locus: about 629-640 for A, B, C, DRB1 and DQB1; 500 to 550 for DQA1; over 600 for DPA1; and around 490 for DPB1. A separate validation cohort of roughly 130 different subjects was used in addition to the approximately 700-subject first cohort. Across around 400 genotyped donors of the cohort, an average of roughly 200,000 unique TCR beta nucleotide sequences per donor were sequenced, and approximately 17% of those sequences were non-productive. Class I and class II HLA loci were covered by the typing at four-digit resolution. Using immunosequencing, the study profiled T cell repertoires from 550 to 750 subjects and related those repertoires to cytomegalovirus serostatus. To predict cytomegalovirus infection status, the study brought together high-throughput TCR immunosequencing, statistical association of individual TCRs with disease status, and machine learning. Among the roughly 400 genotyped donors, approximately 81% belonged to the genetic ancestry cluster associated with self-reported Caucasian donors. In an earlier analysis of roughly 600 of the donors, high-throughput TCR beta sequencing was used to judge whether each TCR beta V gene segment behaved as functional or pseudogenic. Roughly five DR-DQ haplotypes were handled as single units for association and clustering because linkage in the cohort was strong. A later genetic analysis took genome-wide SNP genotypes for 398 of the 666 donors and used that subset as a discovery cohort.

The cohort was made up of about 670 healthy bone marrow donors. Cohort members were all nominally healthy when sampled, although unrecorded immune exposures were likely present. The donor tested CMV seropositive and was one of the 289 seropositive cohort members. Each donor provided a peripheral blood sample, and peripheral blood mononuclear cells were used for TCR beta sequencing. The Qiagen DNeasy Blood Extraction Kit was used to extract genomic DNA from the blood cell samples. From the germline V gene, CDR1 is SNHLY and CDR2 is FYNNEI. V loses 4 bases, J loses 5 bases, and the germline ends lie 11 bases apart. The CDR3 goes from the cysteine to the phenylalanine over 13 residues. The retained sequence is limited to the CDR3, 39 bases, with the frame set at the first base. A note on this clone: The antigen it recognizes is unknown. Base qualities are not provided; no much larger clone lies one nucleotide away.

Library preparation was by the immunoSEQ multiplex PCR assay. For the multiplex PCR, a mixture combining 60 forward primers for TCR Vbeta segments and 13 reverse primers for TCR Jbeta segments was used. Amplification of the CDR3 region of rearranged TCR beta genes was performed with a multiplex PCR assay on genomic DNA. The amplified TCR beta libraries were sequenced on the Illumina HiSeq System as 87-base-pair reads. Per the source publication's procedure: A later analysis counted around 72 million unique TCR beta chains across the 550 to 700 repertoires, and about 10 million of these chains were shared by at least two donors. A nearest-neighbor algorithm error-corrected the raw reads and collapsed the reads into unique sequences, merging closely related sequences to remove PCR and sequencing errors. Alignment of CDR3 sequences to IMGT reference sequences was used to assign V, D and J gene segments. For a sequence to be retained, a match of at least six nucleotides was required to both a V gene segment and a J gene segment. A rearrangement was called productive if the CDR3 had no stop codons and remained in frame with V and J, and every other rearrangement was called non-productive. CDR3 was defined according to IMGT convention as the region running from the second conserved V-encoded cysteine to the conserved J-encoded phenylalanine. In an earlier analysis of around 570 of the donors, sequences lacking an unambiguous match to a single V gene segment were excluded. An earlier analysis of almost 600 of the donors classified V segments as functional when productive rearrangements were above 56.7% and as segregating when the standard deviation between donors was above 5%. A statistical classification framework was built to diagnose cytomegalovirus status from the catalog of TCR beta chain sequences. In a later analysis, V and J genes were assigned by comparing TCR nucleotide sequences against IMGT/GENE-DB human TR gene sequences. A later analysis assigned CDR3 sequences and most-parsimonious VDJ recombination scenarios with the TCRdist pipeline. In a later analysis, each TCR beta chain was defined by its CDR3 amino acid sequence together with its V-gene family, and reads without a unique V-gene family were excluded. As a way to deal with suspected cross-contamination and a sequencing artifact, a later analysis dropped more than 500 nucleotide sequences that were highly shared and had low generation probability. In a later analysis, a clonal expansion index was calculated for each public chain from normalized within-repertoire ranks of inferred template counts. In a later analysis, generation probabilities were computed using a VDJ recombination model fitted to out-of-frame rearrangements, and the results were checked against IGoR. In a later analysis, hypergeometric tests were used to score TCR-TCR, TCR-HLA and TCR-CMV co-occurrence, with a repertoire-size bias correction applied to TCR pairs. False discovery rates were estimated in a later analysis by permuting HLA or CMV assignments 20 times. In a later analysis, co-occurring TCRs were grouped with DBSCAN, and TCRdist sequence similarity was added when clustering was performed within HLA-allele-positive subsets. Co-occurrence clustering excluded repertoires with fewer than 30,000 or more than 120,000 public chains, plus five with anomalous nucleotide sharing. This immuneACCESS table, as held by TCRdb, lists in-frame sequences with V and J called but not all clones. Of the missing ones, under half trace to an unresolved V gene in checked studies; the others have no known cause. V, J and clone size were drawn from that table, and D and trimming were deduced from the DNA. This sample comprises more than 100,000 clones, over 60% of them detected only once. About 8.1% of the sample is held by the ten biggest clonotypes.

Results and caveats for the whole study, not just this receptor: A later analysis reported that several top co-occurrence clusters appeared linked to parvovirus B19, influenza, CMV and Epstein-Barr virus. A later analysis found that HLA-associated TCR beta chains were more clonally expanded and had lower generation probabilities than equally common non-associated chains. V-gene and J-gene trimming of TCR beta chains was associated with a missense DCLRE1C variant in a later genetic analysis, and the association was replicated in an independent cohort. While some public TCRs were present in many individuals, most TCR sequences turned up only very rarely across donors. The authors suggested that the approach could potentially be extended to other disease states and immunological phenotypes. Specific HLA alleles were associated with some 15,000 TCR beta sequences at a false discovery rate of 0.05 in a later analysis. When HLA alleles, especially DR and DQ, strongly co-occurred, TCR associations were difficult to assign to individual alleles. Linkage disequilibrium might explain the correlated functional status among segregating V segments, but an unknown experimental factor could not be excluded. Because HLA typing was unavailable for some donors at each locus, only the typed subset was used in association tests. For the cohort, immune exposure information was limited to CMV serostatus. A group of highly shared sequence variants was considered likely to be a technical artifact of the sequencing pipeline. The classifier was reported to diagnose cytomegalovirus status with high specificity and sensitivity in both the original cohort and the validation cohort. Broadly in line with IMGT annotations, most TCR beta V segments showed up in productive rearrangements about 87% or about 30% of the time in an earlier analysis of 450 to 750 of the donors. Because the 87-base-pair reads could not distinguish some IMGT-functional V segments, including TRBV6-2 and TRBV6-3, those segments were excluded. Presence/absence analyses assumed roughly uniform sequencing depth across donors, an assumption that may not hold. A further reported finding was that TCR beta sequences accurately predicted the HLA-A and HLA-B alleles for most subjects in the first cohort. According to a later analysis, most CMV-associated TCR beta chains appeared to be HLA-restricted, and the HLA associations seemed to be driven largely by CMV exposure. The cohort was sequenced for TCR beta chains only, and without alpha or paired-chain data the features that could be detected were limited. According to a later analysis, TCR association rates differed among HLA loci, with DRB1 alleles showing the most associated TCRs and HLA-C alleles showing the fewest. A few of the identified cytomegalovirus-associated TCR beta chains were confirmed in vitro to be specific for cytomegalovirus antigens. In a later genetic analysis, fewer N-insertions in productive TCRs were reported among donors in an Asian-associated ancestry cluster than the roughly 710-donor mean. About 17 rarely observed V segments, including chromosome 9 orphons, were excluded from the earlier analysis of approximately 500 of the donors because counts were too low. In the study, roughly 160 TCR beta chains were listed as associated with cytomegalovirus.

Sequences were obtained from PBMCs. This TCR derives from a woman aged 40 to 55 in good health and CMV-seropositive. The receptor chain draws on TRBV2 and TRBJ2-5, with TRBD1 perhaps the D gene, on 6 matching bases. The CDR3 protein sequence reads: CASSAQGTETQYF. The DNA reads as follows: TGTGCCAGCAGTGCACAGGGCACGGAGACCCAGTACTTC.